These 27 T cell receptor beta chains share one sample of origin, sequenced in a study of identical twins. TCRdb re-called the 5' RACE reads through MiXCR, storing one row per CDR3 protein. The sample lists 640,000 or so distinct CDR3 sequences, roughly 6% occurring once. The specimen sequenced was naive T cells sorted from blood. These receptors originate from a man aged 18 to 30 in good health.

Points on this clonotype: Germline and junction disagree at one end, which may indicate a read error. Written as DNA, the CDR3 is TGTGCCAGCAGATTAGTGAAGGGGAGACCCGGGGAGCTGTTTTTT. Translating gives CASRLVKGRPGELFF. The chain links TRBV11-2 to TRBJ2-2; TRBD1 or TRBD2 may be the D gene (5 bases each). The CDR3 consists of 15 residues. Germline loops: CDR1 SGHAT, CDR2 FQNNGV.

V is TRBV28 and J is TRBJ2-3, with 10 bases aligning to TRBD1. V shed 1 base, J shed 5 bases, and the junction held 6 bases outside the gene matches. Germline V gene lookup returns CDR1 MDHEN and CDR2 SYDVKM. This CDR3 spans 16 amino acids. The DNA of the CDR3 is TGTGCCAGCAGTTTATTGGGGACAGGGGATGAAGATACGCAGTATTTT. Translation: CASSLLGTGDEDTQYF.

This clonotype was recorded a few times. The chain joins TRBV6-2 or TRBV6-3 to TRBJ2-5, with 12 bases lining up with TRBD2. CDR1 is MNHEY and CDR2 is SVGEGT in the germline V gene. V was pared by 6 bases and J by 4 bases, with 6 bases of the junction left unmatched. The CDR3 sequence is 15 residues long. The CDR3 DNA follows: TGTGCCAGCAGGACTAGCGGGAGTGTCGGAGAGACCCAGTACTTC. Amino acids: CASRTSGSVGETQYF.

In this sample, this clonotype turned up many times. This chain links TRBV10-3 with TRBJ2-7; D is undetermined. Germline values: CDR1 ENHRY, CDR2 SYGVKD. V lost 4 bases and J 4 bases, leaving 8 bases between the germline ends. CDR3 length equals 12 residues. DNA for the CDR3: TGTGCCATCAGTGGGACCTCATACGAGCAGTACGTC. Translation gives CAISGTSYEQYV.

This clonotype was counted ten times or more. The chain combines TRBV7-2 with TRBJ2-1; a weak D match, TRBD2 (5 bases). Trimming shortened V by 3 bases and J by 8 bases, and 17 bases separated the two germline ends. This CDR3 is 15 amino acids long. The germline CDR1 and CDR2 sequences are SGHTA and FQGNSA. The CDR3 DNA sequence: TGTGCCAGCAGCTTGAGGGAAGCTCCAGGCGATGAGCAGTTCTTC. Its translation is CASSLREAPGDEQFF.

This clonotype has a count of ten or more. The chain has TRBV30 and TRBJ1-4; the D gene is possibly TRBD1 (6 bases). The germline gives CDR1 GTSNPN, CDR2 SVGIG (reference sequence). This CDR3 spans 16 amino acids. Trimming cost V 8 bases and J 0 bases, with 19 bases left between them. Written as DNA, the CDR3 is TGTGCCGGAAGGACAGAAACCACTGCAACTAATGAAAAACTGTTTTTT. As protein: CAGRTETTATNEKLFF.

This clonotype has ten or more counts. The gene calls are TRBV12-3 or TRBV12-4 and TRBJ2-1; 9 nucleotides agree with TRBD2. The CDR3 extends over 16 amino acids. With V trimmed by 4 bases and J by 1 base, 5 bases remained unmatched. This CDR3 reads CASSWLAGLSYNEQFF. The CDR3 nucleotides read TGTGCCAGCAGTTGGCTAGCGGGGCTTTCCTACAATGAGCAGTTCTTC.

This clonotype was recorded at least ten times. This CDR3 reads CASSSLRSGSLFGELFF. The CDR3 DNA sequence: TGTGCCAGCAGCTCCCTGCGGAGCGGGAGTTTATTCGGGGAGCTGTTTTTT. The chain links TRBV11-2 to TRBJ2-2; 8 bases map to TRBD2. V dropped 4 bases and J dropped 7; count of bases not matched to a gene: 14. There are 17 residues in the CDR3. CDR1 and CDR2 (germline): SGHAT, FQNNGV.

This clonotype was observed at least ten times. The rearrangement uses TRBV12-3 or TRBV12-4 and TRBJ1-1; no clear D gene. The germline V and J ends were trimmed by 8 bases and 1 base, with 14 bases remaining between them. The CDR3 contains 14 residues. CDR3 in amino acids: CASHGWQSNTEAFF. Written as DNA, the CDR3 is TGTGCCAGCCACGGGTGGCAGTCGAACACTGAAGCTTTCTTT.

In this sample, this clonotype turned up many times. V is TRBV20-1 and J is TRBJ2-3; D remains unclear. The CDR3 covers 12 residues. Looked up from germline, CDR1 is DFQATT and CDR2 is SNEGSKA (reference sequence). V gave up 0 bases and J gave up 7 bases, with 8 bases separating them. The CDR3: CSARDEPHTQYF. In nucleotides, the CDR3 is TGCAGTGCTAGAGATGAGCCCCATACGCAGTATTTT.

The sample holds a few counts of this clonotype. This sequence joins TRBV12-3 or TRBV12-4 and TRBJ1-1; D gene uncertain. This CDR3 has 14 residues. Between the trimmed V and J ends, which lost 5 bases and 4 bases, there was a span of 14 bases. In nucleotides, the CDR3 is TGTGCCAGCAGTCCCAGATCCGTTACCACTGAAGCTTTCTTT. Its protein product is CASSPRSVTTEAFF.

V and J are TRBV4-1 and TRBJ2-3, with TRBD1 matching 10 bases. Germline V gene data show CDR1 as MGHRA and CDR2 as YSYEKL. V shed 1 base, J shed 6 bases, and the junction held 7 bases outside the gene matches. The CDR3 loop spans 16 amino acids. The CDR3 region has the DNA TGCGCCAGCAGCCAAGTCGGGACAGGGGTATACGATACGCAGTATTTT. This sequence encodes CASSQVGTGVYDTQYF.

This clonotype showed up just a few times. The chain combines TRBV3-1 with TRBJ2-7, with D perhaps TRBD2 (6 bases). This CDR3 contains 13 residues. Trimming stripped 4 bases from V and 5 bases from J, with 12 bases between. Germline V gene data show CDR1 as LGHDT and CDR2 as YNNKEL (reference sequence). As DNA, the CDR3 is TGTGCCAGCAGCCGGAGGGCCGTCCACGAGCAGTACTTC. This sequence encodes CASSRRAVHEQYF.

At least ten counts were recorded for this clonotype. The V call is TRBV10-3, the J call TRBJ2-3; 7 nucleotides match TRBD2. Germline V gene data show CDR1 as ENHRY and CDR2 as SYGVKD. V gave up 5 bases and J gave up 2 bases; unmatched junction bases: 7. The CDR3 runs to 15 residues. CDR3 DNA sequence: TGTGCCATCAGTCCCGGGACTATAAACACAGATACGCAGTATTTT. Translated, it gives CAISPGTINTDTQYF.

This clonotype occurred many times. The chain recombines TRBV4-1 with TRBJ2-2, with D uncertain. This CDR3 comprises 14 residues. Germline V gene data show CDR1 as MGHRA and CDR2 as YSYEKL. Trimming shortened V by 1 base and J by 7 bases, and 10 bases separated the two germline ends. CDR3 protein: CASSQAIWVGELFF. The CDR3 nucleotides read TGCGCCAGCAGCCAAGCGATTTGGGTCGGGGAGCTGTTTTTT.

This clonotype was detected many times. V and J are TRBV6-2 or TRBV6-3 and TRBJ2-1; a possible D gene is TRBD2 (5 bases). The CDR3 sequence is 13 residues long. Per the germline V gene, CDR1 is MNHEY and CDR2 is SVGEGT. Trimming shortened V by 5 bases and J by 5 bases, and 10 bases separated the two germline ends. The CDR3 here is CASSPPRDNEQFF. CDR3 nucleotides: TGTGCCAGCAGTCCTCCGAGGGACAATGAGCAGTTCTTC.

This clonotype was observed a few times. The genes are TRBV30 and TRBJ1-2; 9 bases fit TRBD1. V dropped 3 bases and J dropped 8; count of bases not matched to a gene: 7. Germline CDR1 reads GTSNPN; CDR2 reads SVGIG (reference sequence). The CDR3 is 13 residues long. The DNA of the CDR3 is TGTGCCTGGAGCGGACAGGGGAGTAGAGGCTACACCTTC. Amino acids: CAWSGQGSRGYTF.

This clonotype was seen ten or more times. The V call is TRBV20-1, the J call TRBJ2-7, with 7 bases fitting TRBD1. CDR3 length: 13 residues. J was trimmed by 0 bases and V by 6 bases; bases with no gene match: 5. Germline V gene data show CDR1 as DFQATT and CDR2 as SNEGSKA (reference sequence). The CDR3: CSAPGQTSYEQYF. The CDR3 bases are TGCAGTGCGCCGGGACAGACCTCCTACGAGCAGTACTTC.

This clonotype has a count of ten or more. V is TRBV12-3 or TRBV12-4 and J is TRBJ2-3, with a possible D match to TRBD1 (6 bases). Trimming took off 3 bases at V and 0 bases at J, with 13 bases between the two ends. The CDR3 covers 16 residues. CDR3 sequence: CASSFDGTRSTDTQYF. The CDR3, as DNA: TGTGCCAGCAGTTTCGACGGGACAAGGAGCACAGATACGCAGTATTTT.

The rearrangement links TRBV7-6 to TRBJ2-2; the match to TRBD2 covers 9 bases. Germline CDR1 and CDR2: SGHVS and FNYEAQ. Trimming at V came to 2 bases and at J to 0 bases, leaving 7 bases not matched to a gene. The CDR3 loop spans 18 amino acids. The CDR3 region is CASSLFRAGGPNTGELFF. The CDR3 DNA reads TGTGCCAGCAGCTTATTTAGGGCGGGAGGGCCGAACACCGGGGAGCTGTTTTTT.

A note on this clonotype: A read error is possible here, since a much larger clone lies one base away. The chain employs TRBV28 and TRBJ2-1; D gene ambiguous. The germline V gene encodes CDR1 MDHEN and CDR2 SYDVKM. The CDR3 is 16 residues long. The CDR3 reads CTSIARGPKAYNEQFF. CDR3 DNA sequence: TGTACCAGCATTGCACGTGGTCCCAAAGCATACAATGAGCAGTTCTTC.

This clonotype was recorded a few times. The gene calls are TRBV11-1 and TRBJ2-1; D unresolved. The ends were cut back, 5 bases at V and 3 bases at J, with 14 bases in the middle. Germline assignment: CDR1 SGHAT and CDR2 FQDESV (reference sequence). The CDR3 runs to 15 residues. Here the CDR3 DNA reads TGTGCCAGCAGCCCTGGTGGCGCTGGCTACAATGAGCAGTTCTTC. It specifies CASSPGGAGYNEQFF.

This clonotype was recorded many times. As DNA, the CDR3 is TGTGCCAGCAGTTCTACCTCTAGCGGGAGTGCTACAGATACGCAGTATTTT. Translation: CASSSTSSGSATDTQYF. The chain employs TRBV6-5 and TRBJ2-3; 10 bases map to TRBD2. J was trimmed by 3 bases and V by 4 bases; bases with no gene match: 10. Germline V lookup: CDR1 MNHEY, CDR2 SVGAGI. The CDR3 length is 17 residues.

In its sample, this clonotype was seen a few times. The rearrangement joins TRBV10-3 to TRBJ2-1, with 7 bases fitting TRBD2. V shed 7 bases and J 5 bases; nucleotides not matched to a gene: 5. The germline CDR1 and CDR2 sequences are ENHRY and SYGVKD. The CDR3 consists of 13 residues. The CDR3: CAITGGRDNEQFF. The CDR3 nucleotides read TGTGCCATCACGGGCGGGAGAGACAATGAGCAGTTCTTC.

This clonotype was detected ten times or more. This CDR3 is CSAALRNEQFF. The CDR3 bases are TGCAGTGCGGCACTACGGAATGAGCAGTTCTTC. The chain carries TRBV20-1 and TRBJ2-1; no clear D. The germline V gene encodes CDR1 DFQATT and CDR2 SNEGSKA (reference sequence). The CDR3 runs to 11 residues. With 6 bases removed from V and 7 bases from J, the gap between germline ends came to 10 bases.

This chain uses TRBV19 with TRBJ2-3; TRBD2 matches 12 bases. Trimming removed 10 bases from V and 4 bases from J; junction bases left unmatched: 12. Germline CDR1 LNHDA, CDR2 SQIVND (reference sequence). This CDR3 comprises 16 residues. DNA for the CDR3: TGTGCCACCAACAAGGCCCTAGCGGGAGGGGCAGATACGCAGTATTTT. As protein: CATNKALAGGADTQYF.

This clonotype was detected ten times or more. V gene TRBV15 combines with J gene TRBJ2-7; TRBD1 might be the D (5 bases). The V end was cut by 0 bases, the J end by 6 bases, with 12 bases between. The CDR3 totals 14 residues. Germline V CDR1 and CDR2: LNHNV, YYDKDF (reference sequence). CDR3 coding DNA: TGTGCCACCAGCAGAGATTTAGGGGTGAGCGAGCAGTACGTC. Encoded protein: CATSRDLGVSEQYV.